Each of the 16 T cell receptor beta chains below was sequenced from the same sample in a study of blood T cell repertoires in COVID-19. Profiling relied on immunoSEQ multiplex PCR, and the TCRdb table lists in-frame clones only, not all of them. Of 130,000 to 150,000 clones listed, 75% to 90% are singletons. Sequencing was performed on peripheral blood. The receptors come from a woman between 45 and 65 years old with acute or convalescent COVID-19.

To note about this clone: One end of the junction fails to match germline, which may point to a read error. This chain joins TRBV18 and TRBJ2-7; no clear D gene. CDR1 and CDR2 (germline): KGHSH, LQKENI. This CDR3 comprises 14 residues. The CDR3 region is CASSPPSLPYEQYF. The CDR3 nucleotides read TGTGCCAGCTCCCCACCTAGTTTGCCCTACGAGCAGTACTTC.

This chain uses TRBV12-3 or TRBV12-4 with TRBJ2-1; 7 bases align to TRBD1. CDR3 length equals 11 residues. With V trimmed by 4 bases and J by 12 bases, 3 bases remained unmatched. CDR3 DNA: TGTGCCAGCAGTTCCAGACAGGGGCAGTTCTTC. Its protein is CASSSRQGQFF.

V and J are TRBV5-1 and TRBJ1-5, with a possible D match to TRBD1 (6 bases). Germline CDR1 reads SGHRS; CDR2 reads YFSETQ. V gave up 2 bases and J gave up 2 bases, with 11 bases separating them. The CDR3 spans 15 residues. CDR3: CASSFMGQRNQPQHF. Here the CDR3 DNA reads TGCGCCAGCAGCTTCATGGGACAACGCAATCAGCCCCAGCATTTT. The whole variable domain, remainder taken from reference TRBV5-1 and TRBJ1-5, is KAGVTQTPRYLIKTRGQQVTLSCSPISGHRSVSWYQQTPGQGLQFLFEYFSETQRNKGNFPGRFSGRQFSNSRSEMNVSTLELGDSALYLCASSFMGQRNQPQHFGDGTRLSIL.

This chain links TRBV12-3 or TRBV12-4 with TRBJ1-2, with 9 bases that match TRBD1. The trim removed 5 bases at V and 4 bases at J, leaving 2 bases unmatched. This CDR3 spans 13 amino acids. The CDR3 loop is CASSPTGGYGYTF. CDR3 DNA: TGTGCCAGCAGTCCGACAGGGGGCTATGGCTACACCTTC.

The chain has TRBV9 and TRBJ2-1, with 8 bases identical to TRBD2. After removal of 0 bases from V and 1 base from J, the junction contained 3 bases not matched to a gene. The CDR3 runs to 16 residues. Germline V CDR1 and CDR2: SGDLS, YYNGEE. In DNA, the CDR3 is TGTGCCAGCAGCGTAGATAAGCGGGGGTCCTACAATGAGCAGTTCTTC. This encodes CASSVDKRGSYNEQFF.

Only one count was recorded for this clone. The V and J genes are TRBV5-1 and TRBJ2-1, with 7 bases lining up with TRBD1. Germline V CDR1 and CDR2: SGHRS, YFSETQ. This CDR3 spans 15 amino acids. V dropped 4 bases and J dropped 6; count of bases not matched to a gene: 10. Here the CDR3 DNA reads TGCGCCAGCAGCCCACAGGGGATTCCTGTCAATGAGCAGTTCTTC. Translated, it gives CASSPQGIPVNEQFF. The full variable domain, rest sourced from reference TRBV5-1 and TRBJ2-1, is KAGVTQTPRYLIKTRGQQVTLSCSPISGHRSVSWYQQTPGQGLQFLFEYFSETQRNKGNFPGRFSGRQFSNSRSEMNVSTLELGDSALYLCASSPQGIPVNEQFFGPGTRLTVL.

The CDR3 DNA reads as TGTGCCAGCAGTCCCGGGACAGCGCACAATCAGCCCCAGCATTTT. Translated, it gives CASSPGTAHNQPQHF. The chain is built from TRBV6-5 and TRBJ1-5; 7 bases align to TRBD1. Trimming took 5 bases from V and 3 from J; bases not matched to a gene: 7. Germline CDR1 and CDR2: MNHEY and SVGAGI. This CDR3 contains 15 residues.

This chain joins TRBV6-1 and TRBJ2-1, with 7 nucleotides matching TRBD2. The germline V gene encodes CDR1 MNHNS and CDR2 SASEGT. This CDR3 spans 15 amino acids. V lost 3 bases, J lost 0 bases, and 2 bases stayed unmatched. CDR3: CASSERGSSYNEQFF. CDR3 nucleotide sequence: TGTGCCAGCAGTGAGCGGGGGAGCTCCTACAATGAGCAGTTCTTC.

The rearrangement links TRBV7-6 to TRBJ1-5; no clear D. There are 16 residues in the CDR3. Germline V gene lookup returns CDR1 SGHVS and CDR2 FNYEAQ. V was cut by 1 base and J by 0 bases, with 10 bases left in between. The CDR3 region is CASSLDAQVSNQPQHF. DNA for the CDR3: TGTGCCAGCAGCTTAGATGCGCAGGTTAGCAATCAGCCCCAGCATTTT.

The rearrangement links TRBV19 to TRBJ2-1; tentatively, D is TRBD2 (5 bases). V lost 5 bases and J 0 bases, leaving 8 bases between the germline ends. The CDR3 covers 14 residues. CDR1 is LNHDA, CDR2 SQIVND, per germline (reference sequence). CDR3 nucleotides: TGTGCCAGTAGTCTCACTAGCTCCTACAATGAGCAGTTCTTC. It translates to CASSLTSSYNEQFF.

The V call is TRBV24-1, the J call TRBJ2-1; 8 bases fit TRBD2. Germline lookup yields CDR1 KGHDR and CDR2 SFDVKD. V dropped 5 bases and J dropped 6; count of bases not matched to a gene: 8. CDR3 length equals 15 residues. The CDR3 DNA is TGTGCCACCAGTGGGGAACCCGGGACTAGCAATGAGCAGTTCTTC. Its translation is CATSGEPGTSNEQFF.

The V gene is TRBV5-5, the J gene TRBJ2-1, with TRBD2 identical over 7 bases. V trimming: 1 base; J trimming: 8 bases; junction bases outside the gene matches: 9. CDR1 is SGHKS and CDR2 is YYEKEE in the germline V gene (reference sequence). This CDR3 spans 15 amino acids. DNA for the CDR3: TGTGCCAGCAGCTTGCCAGCGGGACCCGACGATGAGCAGTTCTTC. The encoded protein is CASSLPAGPDDEQFF.

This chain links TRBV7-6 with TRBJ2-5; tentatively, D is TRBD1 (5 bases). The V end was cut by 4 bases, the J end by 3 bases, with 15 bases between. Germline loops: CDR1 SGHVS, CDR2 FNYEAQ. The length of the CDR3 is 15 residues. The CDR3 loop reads CASSSRRQGKETQYF. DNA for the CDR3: TGTGCCAGCAGCTCAAGACGGCAGGGCAAAGAGACCCAGTACTTC.

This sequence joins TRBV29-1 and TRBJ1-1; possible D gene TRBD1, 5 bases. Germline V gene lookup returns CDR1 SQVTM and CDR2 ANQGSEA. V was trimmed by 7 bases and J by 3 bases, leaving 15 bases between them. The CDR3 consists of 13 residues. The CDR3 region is CSGLQGQDTEAFF. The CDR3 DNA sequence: TGCAGCGGGCTCCAGGGCCAAGACACTGAAGCTTTCTTT.

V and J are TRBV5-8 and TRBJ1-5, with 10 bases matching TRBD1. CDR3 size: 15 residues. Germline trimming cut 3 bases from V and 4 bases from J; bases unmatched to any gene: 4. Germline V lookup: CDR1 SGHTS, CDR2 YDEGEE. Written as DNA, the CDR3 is TGTGCCAGCAGCTCCGGGACAGGGGTTAATCAGCCCCAGCATTTT. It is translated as CASSSGTGVNQPQHF.

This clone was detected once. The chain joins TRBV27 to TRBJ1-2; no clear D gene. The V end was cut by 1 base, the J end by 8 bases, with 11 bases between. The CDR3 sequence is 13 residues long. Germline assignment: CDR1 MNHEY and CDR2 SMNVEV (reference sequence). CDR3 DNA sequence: TGTGCCAGCAGTTTATTAACCCCGAGGGGCTACACCTTC. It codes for CASSLLTPRGYTF.